This TCR beta chain was captured in a study of T-cell memory formation after mild COVID-19. Study observations and caveats: CD4+ contracting clones were found mainly in CM and EM, and CD8+ ones in EMRA. There was a balanced CD4/CD8 profile in clones contracting day 15 to 85, and later expanders leaned CD4+. A second wave of clones peaked on day 37, and their SARS-CoV-2 specificity went unconfirmed.

The CDR3 runs to 15 residues. Germline-derived CDR1 and CDR2 are KGHSH and LQKENI. The V and J ends lost 3 bases and 8 bases, in that order; junction bases with no gene match: 8. Constant-segment primers served in 5'RACE that generated TCR alpha and TCR beta cDNA libraries bearing sample barcodes and UMIs. TCRdb reanalysed the 5' RACE reads using MiXCR and keeps one entry per CDR3 protein. The table includes more than 45,000 distinct CDR3 sequences, roughly a tenth detected once. There are a few counts of this clonotype. Its antigen is not identified. The receptor was derived from an adult woman who had mild COVID-19 (a few samples of this study predate the infection). Cell type and time point are not known. This chain connects TRBV18 to TRBJ1-4, with 8 bases lining up with TRBD1. The sample consisted of PBMCs or a T cell subset sorted from them (not recorded which). The CDR3 bases are TGTGCCAGCTCACCTACCGGGACAGGACGAGAAAAACTGTTTTTT. Translation gives CASSPTGTGREKLFF. The whole variable domain, remainder taken from reference TRBV18 and TRBJ1-4, is NAGVMQNPRHLVRRRGQEARLRCSPMKGHSHVYWYRQLPEEGLKFMVYLQKENIIDESGMPKERFSAEFPKEGPSILRIQQVVRGDSAAYFCASSPTGTGREKLFFGSGTQLSVL.